This record covers a single T cell receptor beta chain. As handled by the study authors: Reference gene primer amplification in the assay estimated nucleated cell counts. Repertoires were generated with immunoSEQ multiplex PCR, while TCRdb's copy carries only in-frame clones and drops some. D and trimming come from the DNA, and the V and J calls and clone size come from that table. Of 120,000 or so clones listed, over 75% are singletons. The data originate from a study of blood T cell repertoires in COVID-19. Study-level information: Donors in the United States, Italy and Spain gave samples during acute or convalescent COVID-19.

Germline-derived CDR1 and CDR2 are LNHNV and YYDKDF (reference sequence). Deletions cut 5 bases from V and 3 bases from J, with 16 bases between. This CDR3 comprises 16 residues. The chain uses TRBV15 and TRBJ2-2, with D unresolved. The receptor was isolated from an elderly woman with acute or convalescent COVID-19. The sequencing sample was made of peripheral blood. The CDR3 is CATSHRGGKDTGELFF. The DNA for the CDR3 is TGTGCCACCAGCCACCGAGGCGGAAAGGACACCGGGGAGCTGTTTTTT.